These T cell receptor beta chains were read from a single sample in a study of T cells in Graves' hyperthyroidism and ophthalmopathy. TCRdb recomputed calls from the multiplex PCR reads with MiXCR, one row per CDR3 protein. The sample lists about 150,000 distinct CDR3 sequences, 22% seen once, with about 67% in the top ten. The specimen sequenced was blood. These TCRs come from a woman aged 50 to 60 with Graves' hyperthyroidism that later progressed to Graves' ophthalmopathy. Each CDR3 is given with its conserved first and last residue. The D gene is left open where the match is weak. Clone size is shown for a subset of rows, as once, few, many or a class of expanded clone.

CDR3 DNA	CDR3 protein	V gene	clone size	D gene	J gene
TGTGCCAGTAGTCTGGGACTAGCAAATGAGAATGAGCAGTTCTTC	CASSLGLANENEQFF	TRBV19	.	TRBD2	TRBJ2-1
TGTGCCAGCAGCCCTTGGACTAGCGCCCAGGGAGAGCAGTACTTC	CASSPWTSAQGEQYF	TRBV5-6	.	TRBD2	TRBJ2-7
TGCAGTGCGCAAAGCTGGGGGATTGATGAAAAACTGTTTTTT	CSAQSWGIDEKLFF	TRBV20-1	.	.	TRBJ1-4
TGTGCCAGCAGCTTAGGGACAGGGGGAAACACCATATATTTT	CASSLGTGGNTIYF	TRBV11-2	.	TRBD1	TRBJ1-3
TGTGCCATCAGTGAGCCCTCTAGGGAGGAGACCCAGTACTTC	CAISEPSREETQYF	TRBV10-3	many	.	TRBJ2-5
TGTGCCACCAGTGATGTCAGGACAGGCCGCACCGGGGAGCTGTTTTTT	CATSDVRTGRTGELFF	TRBV24-1	.	TRBD1	TRBJ2-2
TGCGCCAGCAGTGCACGTGACAGGCAAATCGGAAAACTGTTTTTT	CASSARDRQIGKLFF	TRBV10-2	.	.	TRBJ1-4
TGTGCCAGCAGCGTTAGCGGGAGGGTCACCTACAATGAGCAGTTCTTC	CASSVSGRVTYNEQFF	TRBV3-1	many	TRBD2	TRBJ2-1
TGCAGTGATCACAGCCAGGTTAGCAATCAGCCCCAGCATTTT	CSDHSQVSNQPQHF	TRBV20-1	many	.	TRBJ1-5
TGTGCCAGCAGCGTAGGTGACCTAGATGAAAAACTGTTTTTT	CASSVGDLDEKLFF	TRBV9	few	.	TRBJ1-4
TGCAGCGTCTTCGGCCGGGATAGGGACACAGATACGCAGTATTTT	CSVFGRDRDTDTQYF	TRBV29-1	many	.	TRBJ2-3
TGTGCCAGCAGTTTATGGGATGAGCAGTTCTTC	CASSLWDEQFF	TRBV28	many	.	TRBJ2-1
TGTGCCAGCAGTGCGAGGGCGTCGAAGGAGCAGTTCTTC	CASSARASKEQFF	TRBV11-2	many	.	TRBJ2-1
TGCAGTGCTAGAGATTTGAGGGAGCCCCAAGAGCAGTACTTC	CSARDLREPQEQYF	TRBV20-1	.	.	TRBJ2-7
TGTGCCAGCAGTTTCTCGAGGGCCCCTCTTGAGCAGTACTTC	CASSFSRAPLEQYF	TRBV12-3/TRBV12-4	.	.	TRBJ2-7
TGTGCCAGCAGCTCCGTTACAGAGAAATATGGCTACACCTTC	CASSSVTEKYGYTF	TRBV11-2	.	.	TRBJ1-2
TGTGCCAGCAGTGTTGGCGCTACTCGGACCCAGTACTTC	CASSVGATRTQYF	TRBV6-1	few	.	TRBJ2-5
TGTGCCAGCTCACGGGACAGGGGCATTTTCACAGATACGCAGTATTTT	CASSRDRGIFTDTQYF	TRBV18	many	TRBD1	TRBJ2-3
TGCAGTGCTGGGGGACAGAACACTGAAGCTTTCTTT	CSAGGQNTEAFF	TRBV20-1	many	.	TRBJ1-1
TGTGCCAGCTCACCGAACACAGATACGCAGTATTTT	CASSPNTDTQYF	TRBV9	many	.	TRBJ2-3
TGTGCCAGTAGTTTGTACAGGGGGCAAGTCTCCGGTGGCTACACCTTC	CASSLYRGQVSGGYTF	TRBV19	.	TRBD1	TRBJ1-2
TGTGCCAGCAGCTTTGGCGGGGCCCCCACAGATACGCAGTATTTT	CASSFGGAPTDTQYF	TRBV7-3	many	.	TRBJ2-3
TGCGCCAGCAGCGTCTCCCTCTTGCGGGAGGATGGAGATACGCAGTATTTT	CASSVSLLREDGDTQYF	TRBV5-1	many	TRBD2	TRBJ2-3
TGCAGTGCTAGATCCGACAGGGCCTACGAGCAGTACTTC	CSARSDRAYEQYF	TRBV20-1	many	TRBD1	TRBJ2-7
TGTGCTAGCAGCTTAGAGGGGAATCGGGAGACCCAGTACTTC	CASSLEGNRETQYF	TRBV7-7	.	.	TRBJ2-5
TGTGCCAGCAGTTTAATCGGACAGCGATCGGGATCACCCCTCCACTTT	CASSLIGQRSGSPLHF	TRBV27	many	.	TRBJ1-6
TGTGCCAGCAGCTTAGACAGGCTCTCTGGAAACACCATATATTTT	CASSLDRLSGNTIYF	TRBV5-8	many	.	TRBJ1-3
TGCAGTGCCTCCAGCGGGAATTGGTACGAGCAGTACTTC	CSASSGNWYEQYF	TRBV20-1	many	TRBD2	TRBJ2-7
TGTGCCAGCAGCCAATTTCGGGGCAATGAGCAGTTCTTC	CASSQFRGNEQFF	TRBV28	many	.	TRBJ2-1
TGTGCCAGCAGCCTATGGACCCGGACTGAAGCTTTCTTT	CASSLWTRTEAFF	TRBV11-2	many	.	TRBJ1-1
TGTGCCAGCAGTGGAAGCAGTGTGAATGAAAAACTGTTTTTT	CASSGSSVNEKLFF	TRBV2	many	.	TRBJ1-4
TGTGCCAACAGTGAACCCTCGGCGCGGTCGGAGACCCAGTACTTC	CANSEPSARSETQYF	TRBV25-1	.	.	TRBJ2-5
TGTGCCAGCGGGACTAGCGGCAGGGGGACCCAGTACTTC	CASGTSGRGTQYF	TRBV19	.	TRBD2	TRBJ2-5
TGTGCCACCAGCTTAAGTAGGCAGGGGGCAGATACGCAGTATTTT	CATSLSRQGADTQYF	TRBV15	once	TRBD1	TRBJ2-3
TGTGCCAGTAGAACTACAGGGGGCTACGAGCAGTACTTC	CASRTTGGYEQYF	TRBV19	.	TRBD1	TRBJ2-7
TGTGCCAGCAGCTACAATATACGGGACAACTATGGCTACACCTTC	CASSYNIRDNYGYTF	TRBV13	many	.	TRBJ1-2
TGTGCCAGCAGCCTTGGGACAGGGCCGAGTGAAAAACTGTTTTTT	CASSLGTGPSEKLFF	TRBV7-9	many	TRBD1	TRBJ1-4
TGTGCCAGCAGTACCCGCCCCGGGAGGAGCCTAAGCACAGATACGCAGTATTTT	CASSTRPGRSLSTDTQYF	TRBV6-1	few	TRBD2	TRBJ2-3
TGTGCCATCAGGGACGGGACAGGGAACACTGAAGCTTTCTTT	CAIRDGTGNTEAFF	TRBV10-3	.	TRBD1	TRBJ1-1
TGTGCCAGCAGCAGCCCCGCGGGACGGCGGAAGATAAACAATGAGCAGTTCTTC	CASSSPAGRRKINNEQFF	TRBV6-1	.	.	TRBJ2-1
TGTGCCAGCAGTAAAGAGCGTGGGACTGAAGCTTTCTTT	CASSKERGTEAFF	TRBV28	many	.	TRBJ1-1
TGTGCCAGCAGCCAGCTAGCAGCAGGAGAGACCCAGTACTTC	CASSQLAAGETQYF	TRBV7-9	few	.	TRBJ2-5
TGTGCCACCAGTGAACACAGGGGGTCGGGGAATGAGCAGTTCTTC	CATSEHRGSGNEQFF	TRBV24-1	.	TRBD1	TRBJ2-1
TGTGCCAGCCTACCCTACGGACTAGCGGGACGAAACCACGAGCAGTACTTC	CASLPYGLAGRNHEQYF	TRBV27	many	TRBD2	TRBJ2-7
TGTCCCAGCAGTTACTCGACGGGGAAGGGTTCACCCCTCCACTTT	CPSSYSTGKGSPLHF	TRBV6-2/TRBV6-3	.	.	TRBJ1-6
TGTGCCAGCAGCTATGGTTATGTTTCGAATGAAGCTTTCTTT	CASSYGYVSNEAFF	TRBV7-2	many	.	TRBJ1-1
TGCAGCTTTAGGACTAGCGGGAGCACAGATACGCAGTATTTT	CSFRTSGSTDTQYF	TRBV29-1	many	TRBD2	TRBJ2-3
TGCAGTGTAACTAGCGGTAGCACAGATACGCAGTATTTT	CSVTSGSTDTQYF	TRBV20-1	many	TRBD2	TRBJ2-3
TGTGCCAGCAGCCAAGATCTACAGGGAGAGACCCAGTACTTC	CASSQDLQGETQYF	TRBV14	.	.	TRBJ2-5
TGCAGTGCTAGGAACTACAGGACAGGGTTCAATGAGCAGTTCTTC	CSARNYRTGFNEQFF	TRBV20-1	.	TRBD1	TRBJ2-1
TGTGCCAGCAGTTTTATCACGCAGGGAGGGGTATTCATCAAGGATCAGCCCCAGCATTTT	CASSFITQGGVFIKDQPQHF	TRBV28	many	.	TRBJ1-5
TGTGCCAGCAGCTTAGATTCCGGAGTTGAGAGTCCCCCCCAGTACTTC	CASSLDSGVESPPQYF	TRBV11-2	many	.	TRBJ2-5
TGTGCCAGCTCCCATGGGACCTACGAGCAGTACTTC	CASSHGTYEQYF	TRBV12-3/TRBV12-4	many	.	TRBJ2-7
TGCAGTGGACGTAGGGGGGGGAGCGCAGATACGCAGTATTTT	CSGRRGGSADTQYF	TRBV20-1	.	.	TRBJ2-3
TGTGCCAGCAGCCAAGTTGCGCCGGAGGATACGCAGTATTTT	CASSQVAPEDTQYF	TRBV3-1	many	.	TRBJ2-3
TGTGCCAGCAGCGATGGGCTATCCTCTGGAAACACCATATATTTT	CASSDGLSSGNTIYF	TRBV9	.	.	TRBJ1-3
TGCAGTGCTAGGGCCGGGACTAGCGGTTTTTACAATGAGCAGTTCTTC	CSARAGTSGFYNEQFF	TRBV20-1	many	TRBD2	TRBJ2-1